What follows describes a single TCR beta chain. Its specificity is unknown. The data are from a study of T cells in Graves' hyperthyroidism and ophthalmopathy. Study outcomes and limitations: A model of 13 V-J features distinguished ophthalmopathy from stable hyperthyroidism. With a median lead of roughly 6.2 months before onset, the model predicted ophthalmopathy.

What was amplified from RNA transcripts were TCR beta CDR3 regions. A first-round RT-PCR of the TCR CDR3 used the HTBI primer set. TCRdb re-called the multiplex PCR reads with MiXCR, one entry per CDR3 protein. The table includes 800,000 or so distinct CDR3 sequences, more than 30% detected once. This clonotype was sampled from a young man with Graves' hyperthyroidism. Sequenced material: blood.

CDR3 sequence: CASSAGDRVYEQYF. In DNA form, the CDR3 reads TGCGCCAGCAGTGCCGGAGACAGGGTCTACGAGCAGTACTTC. The chain joins TRBV10-2 to TRBJ2-7; 7 positions match TRBD1. In germline, CDR1 is WSHSY, CDR2 SAAADI. The J segment lost 3 bases and the V segment lost 4 bases, leaving 6 bases of the junction unmatched. The CDR3 covers 14 residues.